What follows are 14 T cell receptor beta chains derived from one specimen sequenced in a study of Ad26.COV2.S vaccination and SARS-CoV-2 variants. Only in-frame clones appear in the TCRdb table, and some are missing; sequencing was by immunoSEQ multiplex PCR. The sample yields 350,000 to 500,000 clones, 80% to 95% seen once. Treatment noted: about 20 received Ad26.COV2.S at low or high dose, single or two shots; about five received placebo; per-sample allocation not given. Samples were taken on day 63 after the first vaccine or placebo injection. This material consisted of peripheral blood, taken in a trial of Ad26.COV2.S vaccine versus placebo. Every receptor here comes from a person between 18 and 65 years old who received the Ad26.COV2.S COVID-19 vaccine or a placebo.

CDR3 sequence: CAISERQGDTDTQYF. CDR3 in DNA: TGTGCCATCAGTGAGAGGCAAGGGGACACAGATACGCAGTATTTT. The J gene is TRBJ2-3, the V gene TRBV10-3, with a tentative D call TRBD1 (5 bases). The V gene lost 2 bases and the J gene lost 2 bases, with 11 bases spanning the gap. Per the germline V gene, CDR1 is ENHRY and CDR2 is SYGVKD. The CDR3 sequence is 15 residues long.

CDR3 residues: CASPHYSCRGYTF. The CDR3 region has the DNA TGTGCCAGCCCCCACTATTCCTGTCGGGGCTACACCTTC. The gene calls are TRBV3-1 (or the pseudogene TRBV3-2) and TRBJ1-2; D call uncertain. The CDR3 loop spans 13 amino acids. V lost 8 bases and J lost 8, with 18 bases in between. Germline lookup yields CDR1 LGHDT and CDR2 YNNKEL (reference sequence).

The CDR3 DNA is TGTGCCAGCAGCGTAGCTAGCGGATTTAGCACAGATACGCAGTATTTT. Translating gives CASSVASGFSTDTQYF. J is TRBJ2-3 and V is TRBV9; 7 bases are shared with TRBD2. Per the germline V gene, CDR1 is SGDLS and CDR2 is YYNGEE. The V and J ends lost 0 bases and 0 bases, in that order; junction bases with no gene match: 4. The CDR3 spans 16 residues.

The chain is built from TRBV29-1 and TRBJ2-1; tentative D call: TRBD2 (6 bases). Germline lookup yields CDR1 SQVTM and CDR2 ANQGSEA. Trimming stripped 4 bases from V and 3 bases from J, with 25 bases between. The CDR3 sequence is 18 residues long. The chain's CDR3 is CSVAYLAPISGNYNEQFF. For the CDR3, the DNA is TGCAGCGTTGCGTACCTAGCACCCATTAGCGGCAACTACAATGAGCAGTTCTTC.

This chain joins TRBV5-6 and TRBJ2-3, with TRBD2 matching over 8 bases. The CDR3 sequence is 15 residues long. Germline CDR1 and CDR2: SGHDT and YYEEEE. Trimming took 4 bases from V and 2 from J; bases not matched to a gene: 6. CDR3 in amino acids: CASSVSGKSTDTQYF. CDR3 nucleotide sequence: TGTGCCAGCAGCGTTAGCGGGAAATCCACAGATACGCAGTATTTT.

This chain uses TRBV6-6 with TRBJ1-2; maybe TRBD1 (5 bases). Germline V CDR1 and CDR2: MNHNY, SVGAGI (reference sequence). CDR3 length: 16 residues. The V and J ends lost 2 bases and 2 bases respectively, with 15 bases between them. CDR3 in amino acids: CASSYTQDARNYGYTF. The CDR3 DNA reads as TGTGCCAGCAGTTACACACAGGACGCGCGGAACTATGGCTACACCTTC.

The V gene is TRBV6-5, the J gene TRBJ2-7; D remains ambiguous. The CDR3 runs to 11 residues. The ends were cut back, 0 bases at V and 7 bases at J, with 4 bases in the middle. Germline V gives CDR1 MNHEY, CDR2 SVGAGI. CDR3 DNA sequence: TGTGCCAGCAGTTACTCCCTAGAGCAGTACTTC. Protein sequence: CASSYSLEQYF.

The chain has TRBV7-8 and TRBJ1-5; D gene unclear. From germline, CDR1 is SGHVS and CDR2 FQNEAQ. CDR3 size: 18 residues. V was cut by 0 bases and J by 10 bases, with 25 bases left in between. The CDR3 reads CASSLALASIRNNEPQHF. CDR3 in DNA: TGTGCCAGCAGCTTAGCGCTCGCGTCCATTAGAAACAACGAACCCCAGCATTTT.

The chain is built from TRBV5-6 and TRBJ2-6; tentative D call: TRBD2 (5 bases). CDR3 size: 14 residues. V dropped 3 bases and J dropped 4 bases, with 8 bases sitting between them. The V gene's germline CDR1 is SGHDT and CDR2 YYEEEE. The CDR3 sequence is CASSWGAGANVLTF. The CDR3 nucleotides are TGTGCCAGCAGCTGGGGAGCGGGGGCCAACGTCCTGACTTTC.

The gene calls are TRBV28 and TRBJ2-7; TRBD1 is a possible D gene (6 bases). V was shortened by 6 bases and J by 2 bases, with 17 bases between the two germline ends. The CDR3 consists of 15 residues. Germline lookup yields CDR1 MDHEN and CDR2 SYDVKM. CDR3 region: CASSPLTGITYEQYF. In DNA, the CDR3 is TGTGCCAGCAGCCCCCTCACAGGGATCACCTACGAGCAGTACTTC.

CDR3 residues: CASSIRPPLAGGSYEQYF. In DNA, the CDR3 is TGTGCCAGTAGTATCCGCCCCCCCCTTGCGGGGGGCTCCTACGAGCAGTACTTC. The chain joins TRBV19 to TRBJ2-7; TRBD2 aligns across 8 bases. The CDR3 consists of 18 residues. Germline V gives CDR1 LNHDA, CDR2 SQIVND (reference sequence). The junction had 13 bases not matched to a gene; V was cut back by 3 bases and J by 0 bases.

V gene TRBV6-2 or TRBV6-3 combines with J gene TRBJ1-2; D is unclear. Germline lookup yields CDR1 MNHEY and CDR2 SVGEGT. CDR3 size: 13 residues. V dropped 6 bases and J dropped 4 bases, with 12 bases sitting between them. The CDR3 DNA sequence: TGTGCCAGCAGCACTACACTTTTCTATGGCTACACCTTC. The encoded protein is CASSTTLFYGYTF.

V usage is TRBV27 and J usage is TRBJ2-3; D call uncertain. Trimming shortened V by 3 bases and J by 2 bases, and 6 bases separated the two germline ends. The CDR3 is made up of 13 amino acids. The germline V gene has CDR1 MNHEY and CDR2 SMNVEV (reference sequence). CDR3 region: CASSFYPTDTQYF. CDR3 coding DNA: TGTGCCAGCAGTTTTTATCCCACAGATACGCAGTATTTT.

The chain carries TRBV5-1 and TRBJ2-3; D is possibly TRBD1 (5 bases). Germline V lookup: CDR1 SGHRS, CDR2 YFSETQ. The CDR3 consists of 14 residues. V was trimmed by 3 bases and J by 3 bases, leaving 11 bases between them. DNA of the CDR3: TGCGCCAGCAGCTCCCCCAGACAGACAGATACGCAGTATTTT. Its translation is CASSSPRQTDTQYF.